The T cell receptor (beta chain) under discussion was sequenced for a study of cytomegalovirus exposure and HLA in healthy donors. Whole-study results and caveats: Specificity of a few CMV-associated chains for CMV antigens was verified in vitro.

Amplification used 60 Vbeta primers and 13 Jbeta primers. Sequencing was performed with immunoSEQ multiplex PCR; in TCRdb, only in-frame clones are kept and a portion is missing. The repertoire holds about 130,000 clones, with roughly 77% as singletons. Donors were ostensibly healthy at sampling, although undocumented immune exposures were probable. This clone came up a few times. No antigen is known for it. This receptor was taken from a young man in good health. Sequenced: PBMCs.

The CDR3 is CASSESVAAEDEQYF. The CDR3 region has the DNA TGTGCCAGCAGTGAATCCGTAGCGGCCGAGGACGAGCAGTACTTC. This chain links TRBV25-1 with TRBJ2-7, with a possible D match to TRBD2 (6 bases). Germline CDR1 MGHDK, CDR2 SYGVNS. This CDR3 comprises 15 residues. V was cut by 1 base and J by 5 bases, with 15 bases left in between.